This entry features one T cell receptor (beta chain) sequence. The antigen remains unidentified. This sample is drawn from a study of response to subunit inactivated influenza vaccine. Study-wide results and limits: That few new T cells are recruited by each seasonal influenza vaccination was the authors' suggestion.

TCRdb reanalysed the RT-PCR reads using MiXCR and keeps one entry per CDR3 protein. Here the sample spans some 640,000 distinct CDR3 sequences, approximately 13% being singletons. The CDR3 is made up of 14 amino acids. Germline CDR1 DFQATT, CDR2 SNEGSKA (reference sequence). J lost 2 bases, V lost 5 bases, and 9 bases had no gene match. The sequenced sample was PBMCs from blood, obtained around two weeks before vaccination. V is TRBV20-1 and J is TRBJ2-7; TRBD2 aligns across 7 bases. The origin of this receptor is a man in his forties or fifties who received an inactivated influenza vaccine. This CDR3 reads CSAGGGAATYEQYF. DNA of the CDR3: TGCAGTGCTGGGGGAGGGGCCGCTACCTACGAGCAGTACTTC.